This TCR beta chain comes out of a study of shared clonotypes between healthy human individuals. Using immunoSEQ multiplex PCR, the repertoire was profiled, and TCRdb retains in-frame clones only, with some absent. The table lists a few million clones, 85% to 95% of them singletons. The clonotype originates from a man between 18 and 35 years old in good health. Some clones in this sample may be carry-over from other donors' samples. The specimen sequenced was naive CD4+ T cells from PBMCs. Subset described: CD45RA+ positively selected.

The DNA of the CDR3 is TGCGCCAGCAGCTTGGACGGCCGCCATCCGTACTTC. As protein: CASSLDGRHPYF. The V and J genes are TRBV5-1 and TRBJ2-7; D ambiguous. This CDR3 has 12 amino acids. The V and J ends lost 0 bases and 12 bases respectively, with 13 bases between them. From germline, CDR1 is SGHRS and CDR2 YFSETQ.